Each of the 11 T cell receptor beta chains below was sequenced from the same sample in a study of vaccination and CD4 T cells after COVID-19. Which antigens these TCRs recognize remains unknown. The assay that was used to sequence DNA from cultured CD4+ T cells was the Oncomine TCR Beta short-read assay. TCRdb passed the PCR reads through MiXCR, listing each CDR3 protein once. The table shows approximately 14,000 distinct CDR3 sequences, with 61% occurring only once. Treatment defined: roughly 10-day PBMC culture with coronavirus spike peptide pools or control peptides (ViraFEST assay). The sequenced sample consisted of CD4+ T cells from blood, cultured in vitro. The origin of the receptors is a human donor who had recovered from COVID-19.

The chain combines TRBV7-9 with TRBJ1-1; D not resolved. Trimming left V 0 bases short and J 4 bases short, with 9 bases between. This CDR3 has 14 amino acids. The germline V gene encodes CDR1 SEHNR and CDR2 FQNEAQ (reference sequence). CDR3 coding DNA: TGTGCCAGCAGCTTAGCAATCGCGCCCACTGAAGCTTTCTTT. Translated: CASSLAIAPTEAFF.

CDR3 nucleotides: TGTGCCAGTAGTATAGCCGGGACAAGGACGAACACTGAAGCTTTCTTT. As protein: CASSIAGTRTNTEAFF. This chain uses TRBV19 with TRBJ1-1; maybe TRBD1 (6 bases). CDR1 is LNHDA, CDR2 SQIVND, per germline (reference sequence). This CDR3 region has 16 residues. Trimming pared 1 base from V and 1 base from J, leaving 13 bases between.

This CDR3 is CASSASARNQPQHF. The DNA for the CDR3 is TGTGCCAGTTCGGCTTCGGCCCGCAATCAGCCCCAGCATTTT. The rearrangement joins TRBV12-3 or TRBV12-4 to TRBJ1-5, with D unresolved. The germline V and J ends were trimmed by 9 bases and 2 bases, with 14 bases remaining between them. The CDR3 covers 14 residues.

This chain connects TRBV20-1 to TRBJ1-2, with a weak D call TRBD1 (6 bases). The CDR3 is 13 residues long. V dropped 6 bases and J dropped 0 bases, with 11 bases sitting between them. Germline assignment: CDR1 DFQATT and CDR2 SNEGSKA (reference sequence). The DNA of the CDR3 is TGCAGTGCCCAGGACAGAGCTAACTATGGCTACACCTTC. Translating it yields CSAQDRANYGYTF.

This clonotype was seen more than once but under ten times. The chain is built from TRBV6-2 or TRBV6-3 and TRBJ1-2; D gene ambiguous. Germline V gene data show CDR1 as MNHEY and CDR2 as SVGEGT. The CDR3 totals 14 residues. The germline V and J ends were trimmed by 0 bases and 1 base, with 6 bases remaining between them. CDR3 sequence (DNA): TGTGCCAGCAGTTACTCCGGACTTAACTATGGCTACACCTTC. Its translation is CASSYSGLNYGYTF.

V and J are TRBV5-1 and TRBJ1-4, with a tentative D call TRBD1 (6 bases). The CDR3 totals 14 residues. V was pared by 4 bases and J by 7 bases, with 14 bases between. Germline V gene sequence: CDR1 SGHRS, CDR2 YFSETQ. The CDR3 bases are TGCGCCAGCAGCAATCAGGGGAACGGTGAAAAACTGTTTTTT. Its translation is CASSNQGNGEKLFF.

This clonotype was counted a few times. V usage is TRBV24-1 and J usage is TRBJ2-7; weak D call: TRBD1 (5 bases). Per germline, CDR1 KGHDR and CDR2 SFDVKD. The CDR3 contains 15 residues. V lost 4 bases and J 0 bases, leaving 12 bases between the germline ends. The CDR3 DNA reads as TGTGCCACCAGTGACCCAGCCCAGGGCTCCTACGAGCAGTACTTC. The encoded protein is CATSDPAQGSYEQYF.

The chain joins TRBV20-1 to TRBJ2-3, with 10 bases that match TRBD2. This CDR3 has 15 residues. Germline V gene data show CDR1 as DFQATT and CDR2 as SNEGSKA (reference sequence). After removal of 6 bases from V and 0 bases from J, the junction contained 6 bases not matched to a gene. CDR3 region: CSANQREGSTDTQYF. The CDR3 DNA follows: TGCAGTGCAAACCAGCGGGAGGGTAGCACAGATACGCAGTATTTT.

The chain employs TRBV7-2 and TRBJ2-7; tentatively, D is TRBD2 (6 bases). This CDR3 has 13 residues. The germline CDR1 and CDR2 sequences are SGHTA and FQGNSA. V gave up 7 bases and J gave up 3 bases, with 13 bases separating them. The CDR3 loop is CASTRDLDYEQYF. CDR3 coding DNA: TGTGCCAGCACCCGGGACTTGGACTACGAGCAGTACTTC.

V and J are TRBV6-1 and TRBJ2-2; TRBD2 is a possible D gene (6 bases). Germline V gene sequence: CDR1 MNHNS, CDR2 SASEGT. Trimming pared 6 bases from V and 1 base from J, leaving 9 bases between. This CDR3 contains 14 residues. In DNA, the CDR3 is TGTGCCAGCAGGCGACTAGGGAACACCGGGGAGCTGTTTTTT. Translation: CASRRLGNTGELFF.

Here the CDR3 reads CSASRQVRETQYF. The CDR3 nucleotides are TGCAGTGCTAGCCGACAAGTAAGGGAGACCCAGTACTTC. This sequence joins TRBV20-1 and TRBJ2-5; no firm D call. The CDR3 totals 13 residues. The V end was cut by 3 bases, the J end by 5 bases, with 13 bases between. Germline lookup yields CDR1 DFQATT and CDR2 SNEGSKA (reference sequence).